The source of this TCR beta chain is a study of cytomegalovirus exposure and HLA in healthy donors. Study-wide results and limits: Apart from CMV serostatus, no immune exposure information was available.

PCR involved 60 Vbeta and 13 Jbeta primers. Data came from immunoSEQ multiplex PCR; TCRdb stores just in-frame clones and leaves some out. Recorded for this sample: 150,000 to 200,000 clones. Remarks on this clone: Its specificity is unknown.

V shed 2 bases and J shed 2 bases, with 18 bases lying between them. The CDR3 is 17 amino acids. Germline lookup yields CDR1 MGHRA and CDR2 YSYEKL. The V and J genes are TRBV4-1 and TRBJ2-5; D unresolved. The sequenced sample was PBMCs. The receptor was isolated from a woman aged 60-70 years in good health and CMV-seronegative. This CDR3 reads CASSQLMGALTQETQYF. CDR3 DNA sequence: TGCGCCAGCAGCCAACTAATGGGTGCCTTGACTCAAGAGACCCAGTACTTC.